Here is one T cell receptor (beta chain) with its context. The sample holds a few counts of this clonotype. The specificity of this receptor is unknown. Within one base of it there is no much larger clone, and no base qualities were kept. This sample is part of a study of identical twins (dated by TCRdb to 2016 to 2017). As for the study more broadly: The study deep-sequenced TCR alpha and beta repertoires from monozygotic twins, unrelated adults of various ages and cord blood to test whether fetal clonotypes persist. To rule out contamination, the twin experiments were replicated at different times with different library preparation protocols. Overall results and qualifications from the work: Invariant T cells such as MAIT and iNKT could partly confound zero-insertion analyses, although diverse VJ usage argued against such confounding for most clonotypes. The excess sharing between twins in beta out-of-frame sequences was weaker because fewer shared sequences reduced the signal-to-noise ratio. Abundant cord blood beta clonotypes carried fewer insertions; young adult naive repertoires showed a weaker similar trend, while memory repertoires showed none. Because the same donors could not be followed over many years, conclusions were based on cross-sectional statistical analysis. Out-of-frame TCR alpha sequences shared between twins showed an excess of low generation-probability sequences compared with coincidental sharing between unrelated individuals. In monozygotic twins, recombination models systematically underestimated out-of-frame TCR alpha sharing, but the models matched the sharing seen between unrelated individuals.

All donors were healthy Caucasians. Miltenyi CD45RO+ enrichment and human naive T-cell isolation kits were used to isolate memory (CD45RO+) and naive T cells from PBMC. Libraries were prepared through 5' RACE. Sequencer: Illumina HiSeq 2000. A universal primer binding site was introduced by template switching, and a unique molecular identifier was present in the final cDNA, enabling accurate counting of TCR cDNA molecules. First-strand cDNA for TCR alpha and beta chains was synthesized from specific primers in the conserved constant-segment region. Each cDNA library was double barcoded, with a SMART-Mk sample barcode plus Illumina barcodes, to control for contamination. Two successive PCR steps introduced TruSeq adapter sequences along with Illumina sample barcodes. TCR alpha and beta cDNA libraries were sequenced on the Illumina HiSeq platform with custom primers. The authors processed their data as follows. MiGEC was used to process raw reads and extract unique molecular identifiers, and MiXCR was used to find CDR3 positions. Recombination models were inferred per individual with the repgenHMM and IGoR tools using an EM algorithm. The tcR package in R was used for shared clonotype analysis, with sharing normalized by the product of cloneset sizes. To study raw recombination free of thymic and clonal selection effects, out-of-frame nonproductive sequences were analyzed. TCRdb ran its own pipeline on the public reads, namely fastp trimming at Q25 and MiXCR clone calling, and kept in-frame beta chains. Rows are unified per CDR3 protein, each entry keeping the most common DNA and genes. TCRdb's processing, not the authors' own work, is the source of the V and J calls. The sample includes 200,000 to 300,000 distinct CDR3 sequences, with roughly 10% observed a single time. The ten largest clonotypes hold about 9.1% of the sample.

Here V drops 5 bases and J drops 2 bases, and the junction holds 9 bases not matched to any gene. There are 15 amino acids in the CDR3, from cysteine to phenylalanine inclusive. Just the 45-base CDR3 DNA is kept, in frame starting at base 1. According to the germline V gene, CDR1 reads MGHRA and CDR2 reads YSYEKL. The source material was memory T cells sorted from blood. What the cell subset or site label conveys for this sample: CD45RO+ enriched T cells. The clonotype was recovered from a man between 45 and 60 years old in good health. The chain employs TRBV4-1 and TRBJ2-7; the junction holds 7 bases that match TRBD1. The CDR3 protein: CASSSPGQLPYEQYF. DNA sequence: TGCGCCAGCAGCTCCCCGGGACAGCTTCCCTACGAGCAGTACTTC.